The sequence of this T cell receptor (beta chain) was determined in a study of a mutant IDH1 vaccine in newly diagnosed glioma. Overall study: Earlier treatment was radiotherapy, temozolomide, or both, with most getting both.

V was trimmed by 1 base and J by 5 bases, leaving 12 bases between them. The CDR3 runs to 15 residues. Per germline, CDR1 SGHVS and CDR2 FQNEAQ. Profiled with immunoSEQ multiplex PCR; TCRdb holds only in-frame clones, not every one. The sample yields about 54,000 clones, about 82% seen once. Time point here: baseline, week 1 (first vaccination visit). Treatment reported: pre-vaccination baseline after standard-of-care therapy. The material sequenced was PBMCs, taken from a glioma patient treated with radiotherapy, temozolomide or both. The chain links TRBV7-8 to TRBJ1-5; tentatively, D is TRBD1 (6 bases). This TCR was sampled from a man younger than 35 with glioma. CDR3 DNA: TGTGCCAGCAGCTTAGAGGACAGTCTCTATCAGCCCCAGCATTTT. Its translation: CASSLEDSLYQPQHF.